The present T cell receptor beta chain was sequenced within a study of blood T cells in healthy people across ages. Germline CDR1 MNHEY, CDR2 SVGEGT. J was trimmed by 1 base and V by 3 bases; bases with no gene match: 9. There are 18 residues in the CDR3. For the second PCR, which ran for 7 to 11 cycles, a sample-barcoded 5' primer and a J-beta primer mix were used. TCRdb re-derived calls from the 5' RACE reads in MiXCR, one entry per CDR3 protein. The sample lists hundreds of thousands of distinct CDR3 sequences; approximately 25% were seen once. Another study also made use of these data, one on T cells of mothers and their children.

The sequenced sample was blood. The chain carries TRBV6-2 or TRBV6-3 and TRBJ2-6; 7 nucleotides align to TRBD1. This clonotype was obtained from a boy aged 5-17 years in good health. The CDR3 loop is CASSYLQGSPSGANVLTF. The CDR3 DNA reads TGTGCCAGCAGTTATCTACAGGGGTCCCCTTCTGGGGCCAACGTCCTGACTTTC.